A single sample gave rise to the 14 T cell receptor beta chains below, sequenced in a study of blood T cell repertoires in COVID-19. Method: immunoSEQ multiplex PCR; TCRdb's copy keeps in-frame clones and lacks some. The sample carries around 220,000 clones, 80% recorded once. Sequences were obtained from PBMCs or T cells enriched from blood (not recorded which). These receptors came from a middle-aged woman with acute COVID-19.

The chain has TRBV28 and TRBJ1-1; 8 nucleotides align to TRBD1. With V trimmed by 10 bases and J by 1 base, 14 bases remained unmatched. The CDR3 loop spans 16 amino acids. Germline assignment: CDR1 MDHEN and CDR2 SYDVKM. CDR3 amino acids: CATHSAGGAGNTEAFF. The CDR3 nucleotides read TGTGCCACGCATTCGGCAGGGGGCGCCGGGAACACTGAAGCTTTCTTT. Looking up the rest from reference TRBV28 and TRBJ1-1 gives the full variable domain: DVKVTQSSRYLVKRTGEKVFLECVQDMDHENMFWYRQDPGLGLRLIYFSYDVKMKEKGDIPEGYSVSREKKERFSLILESASTNQTSMYLCATHSAGGAGNTEAFFGQGTRLTVV.

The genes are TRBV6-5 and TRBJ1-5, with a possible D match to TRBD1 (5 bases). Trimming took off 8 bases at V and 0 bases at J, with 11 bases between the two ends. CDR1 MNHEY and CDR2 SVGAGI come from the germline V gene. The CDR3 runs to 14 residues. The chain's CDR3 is CASGGVYSNQPQHF. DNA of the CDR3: TGTGCCAGCGGGGGGGTATATAGCAATCAGCCCCAGCATTTT.

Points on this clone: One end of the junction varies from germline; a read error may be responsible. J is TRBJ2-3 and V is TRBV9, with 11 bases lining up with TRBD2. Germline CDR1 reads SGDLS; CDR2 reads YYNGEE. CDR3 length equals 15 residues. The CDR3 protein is CASTVAGGHGDTQYF. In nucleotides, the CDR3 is TGTGCCAGCACCGTAGCGGGGGGGCATGGAGATACGCAGTATTTT. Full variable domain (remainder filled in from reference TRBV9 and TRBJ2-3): DSGVTQTPKHLITATGQRVTLRCSPRSGDLSVYWYQQSLDQGLQFLIQYYNGEERAKGNILERFSAQQFPDLHSELNLSSLELGDSALYFCASTVAGGHGDTQYFGPGTRLTVL.

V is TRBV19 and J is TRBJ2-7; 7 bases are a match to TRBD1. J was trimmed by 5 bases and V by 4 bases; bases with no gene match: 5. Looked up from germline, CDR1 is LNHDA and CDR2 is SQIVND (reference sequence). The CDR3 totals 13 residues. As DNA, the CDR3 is TGTGCCAGTAGTAAAAGGGGGCTTGACGAGCAGTACTTC. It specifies CASSKRGLDEQYF. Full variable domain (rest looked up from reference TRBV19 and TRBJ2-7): DGGITQSPKYLFRKEGQNVTLSCEQNLNHDAMYWYRQDPGQGLRLIYYSQIVNDFQKGDIAEGYSVSREKKESFPLTVTSAQKNPTAFYLCASSKRGLDEQYFGPGTRLTVT.

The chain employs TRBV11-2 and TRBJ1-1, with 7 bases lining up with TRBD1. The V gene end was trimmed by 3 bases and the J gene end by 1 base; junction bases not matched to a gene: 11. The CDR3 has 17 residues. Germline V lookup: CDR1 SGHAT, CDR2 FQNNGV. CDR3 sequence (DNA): TGTGCCAGCAGCTTGGTTAAGACAGGGAAAAAGAACACTGAAGCTTTCTTT. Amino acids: CASSLVKTGKKNTEAFF. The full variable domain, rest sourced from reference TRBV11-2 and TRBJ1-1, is EAGVAQSPRYKIIEKRQSVAFWCNPISGHATLYWYQQILGQGPKLLIQFQNNGVVDDSQLPKDRFSAERLKGVDSTLKIQPAKLEDSAVYLCASSLVKTGKKNTEAFFGQGTRLTVV.

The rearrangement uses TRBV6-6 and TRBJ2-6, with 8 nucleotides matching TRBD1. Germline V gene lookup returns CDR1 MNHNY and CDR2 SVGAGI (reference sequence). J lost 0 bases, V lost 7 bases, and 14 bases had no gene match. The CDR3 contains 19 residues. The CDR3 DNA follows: TGTGCCAGCACCTACCCAACAGGGGGGACCCTCTCTGGGGCCAACGTCCTGACTTTC. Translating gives CASTYPTGGTLSGANVLTF.

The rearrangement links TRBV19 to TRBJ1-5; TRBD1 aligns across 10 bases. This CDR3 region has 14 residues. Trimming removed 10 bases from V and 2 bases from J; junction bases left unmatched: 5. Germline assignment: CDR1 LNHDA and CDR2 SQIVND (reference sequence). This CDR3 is CATAGTGGNQPQHF. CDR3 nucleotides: TGTGCCACTGCCGGGACAGGGGGCAATCAGCCCCAGCATTTT.

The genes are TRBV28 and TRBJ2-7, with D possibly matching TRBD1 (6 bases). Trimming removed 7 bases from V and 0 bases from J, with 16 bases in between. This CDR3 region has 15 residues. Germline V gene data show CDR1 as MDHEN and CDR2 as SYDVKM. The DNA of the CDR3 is TGTGCCAGCACCCGCCCCACAGGGACCTCCTACGAGCAGTACTTC. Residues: CASTRPTGTSYEQYF.

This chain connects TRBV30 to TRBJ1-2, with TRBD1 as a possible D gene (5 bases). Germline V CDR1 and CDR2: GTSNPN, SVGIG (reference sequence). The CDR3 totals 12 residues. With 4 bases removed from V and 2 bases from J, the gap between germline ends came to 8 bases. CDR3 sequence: CAWIRANYGYTF. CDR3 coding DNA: TGTGCCTGGATCAGGGCAAACTATGGCTACACCTTC.

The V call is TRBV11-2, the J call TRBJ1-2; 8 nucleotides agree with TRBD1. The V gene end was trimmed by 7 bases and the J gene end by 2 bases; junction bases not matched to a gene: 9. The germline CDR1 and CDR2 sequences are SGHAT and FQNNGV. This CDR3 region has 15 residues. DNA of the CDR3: TGTGCCAGCACGGAAACAGGGGGGTCCAACTATGGCTACACCTTC. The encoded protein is CASTETGGSNYGYTF.

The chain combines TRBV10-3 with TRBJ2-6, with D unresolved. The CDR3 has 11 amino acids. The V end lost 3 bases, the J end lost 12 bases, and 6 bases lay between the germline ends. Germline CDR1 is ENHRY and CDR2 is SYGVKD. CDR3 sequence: CAISELSVLTF. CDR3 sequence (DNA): TGTGCCATCAGTGAACTTAGCGTCCTGACTTTC.

In nucleotides, the CDR3 is TGTGCCAGCAGATACGGGACTAGCGGGATTTCCGAGAAGACCTACAATGAGCAGTTCTTC. Amino acid sequence: CASRYGTSGISEKTYNEQFF. The chain uses TRBV6-2 or TRBV6-3 and TRBJ2-1; TRBD2 aligns across 13 bases. The CDR3 totals 20 residues. The V gene's germline CDR1 is MNHEY and CDR2 SVGEGT. The V and J ends lost 6 bases and 2 bases, in that order; junction bases with no gene match: 16.

The CDR3 coding sequence is TGTGCCAGTAGTATCCGGGACACCCCCTACGAGCAGTACTTC. Translating it yields CASSIRDTPYEQYF. The chain couples TRBV19 to TRBJ2-7, with a tentative D call TRBD1 (6 bases). The CDR3 has 14 residues. Germline V gene sequence: CDR1 LNHDA, CDR2 SQIVND (reference sequence). V was cut by 3 bases and J by 2 bases, with 11 bases left in between.

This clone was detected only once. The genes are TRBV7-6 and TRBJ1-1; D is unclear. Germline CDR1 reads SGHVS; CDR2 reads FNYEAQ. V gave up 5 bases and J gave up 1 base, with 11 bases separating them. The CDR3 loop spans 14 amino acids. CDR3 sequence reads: CASSPVSPNTEAFF. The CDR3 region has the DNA TGTGCCAGCAGCCCCGTTAGCCCGAACACTGAAGCTTTCTTT. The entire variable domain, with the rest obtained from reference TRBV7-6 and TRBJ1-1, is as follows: GAGVSQSPRYKVTKRGQDVALRCDPISGHVSLYWYRQALGQGPEFLTYFNYEAQQDKSGLPNDRFSAERPEGSISTLTIQRTEQRDSAMYRCASSPVSPNTEAFFGQGTRLTVV.